The 17 T cell receptor beta chains reported below all come from one sample, sequenced in a study of CD8 T cells in Susac syndrome. The RNA, roughly 0.45 to 1 ug, was put through reverse transcription using random hexamers. Via MiXCR, TCRdb re-called the immunoSEQ multiplex PCR reads, giving one row per CDR3 protein. The repertoire includes approximately 150,000 distinct CDR3 sequences, about 94% of them detected once, and just over 0.13% sits in the top ten. Sample: CD4+ T cells from PBMCs. The origin of the receptors is a human donor in good health.

This clonotype was found once. The CDR3 sequence is CASSVEGQGKTEAFF. The CDR3 nucleotides are TGTGCCAGCAGCGTGGAGGGACAGGGAAAAACTGAAGCTTTCTTT. This chain connects TRBV9 to TRBJ1-1; TRBD1 matches 9 bases. The ends lost 2 bases at V and 5 bases at J; junction bases unmatched: 7. CDR3 length equals 15 residues. Germline loops: CDR1 SGDLS, CDR2 YYNGEE.

The V gene is TRBV7-6, the J gene TRBJ2-4; the D is unclear. Germline CDR1 is SGHVS and CDR2 is FNYEAQ. Trimming removed 1 base at V and 8 bases at J, with 12 bases between. The CDR3 is made up of 14 amino acids. The CDR3 here is CASSLEAGRDIQYF. Written as DNA, the CDR3 is TGTGCCAGCAGCTTAGAGGCAGGACGAGACATTCAGTACTTC.

This chain joins TRBV20-1 and TRBJ2-1, with D tentatively TRBD2 (7 bases). CDR1 is DFQATT, CDR2 SNEGSKA, per germline (reference sequence). V was pared by 0 bases and J by 0 bases, with 15 bases between. This CDR3 has 17 amino acids. The CDR3 DNA sequence: TGCAGTGCTAGAGATAGCGCGGGGGCCTTCTCCTACAATGAGCAGTTCTTC. It encodes CSARDSAGAFSYNEQFF.

The chain links TRBV7-3 to TRBJ2-3; D not resolved. This CDR3 region has 13 residues. The germline CDR1 and CDR2 sequences are SGHTA and FQGTGA. V lost 5 bases, J lost 5 bases, and 11 bases lay in between. CDR3 sequence: CASSLNHRDTQYF. DNA of the CDR3: TGTGCCAGCAGCCTCAATCACAGAGATACGCAGTATTTT.

The chain has TRBV4-1 and TRBJ1-6; D is uncertain. Germline V gives CDR1 MGHRA, CDR2 YSYEKL. The CDR3 sequence is 15 residues long. V lost 6 bases to trimming and J lost 0 bases, with 9 bases between them. The CDR3 is CASRRASSYNSPLHF. The CDR3 DNA reads TGCGCCAGCAGAAGGGCCAGCTCCTATAATTCACCCCTCCACTTT.

The chain links TRBV29-1 to TRBJ2-1, with TRBD1 as a possible D gene (7 bases). Trimming took off 5 bases at V and 5 bases at J, with 19 bases between the two ends. This CDR3 is 15 amino acids long. CDR1 and CDR2 from the germline V gene are SQVTM and ANQGSEA. This CDR3 reads CSVTPPGGRNNEQFF. CDR3 in DNA: TGCAGCGTTACCCCCCCAGGGGGGCGAAACAATGAGCAGTTCTTC.

This chain uses TRBV20-1 with TRBJ2-5, with TRBD1 as a possible D gene (6 bases). CDR1 and CDR2 (germline): DFQATT, SNEGSKA (reference sequence). The CDR3 covers 13 residues. With 3 bases removed from V and 6 bases from J, the gap between germline ends came to 14 bases. CDR3 DNA sequence: TGCAGTGCTAGTACAGGGACCAGGAAGACCCAGTACTTC. It yields the protein CSASTGTRKTQYF.

This rearrangement joins TRBV7-2 to TRBJ2-3, with 8 bases that match TRBD1. CDR3 length: 16 residues. Germline lookup yields CDR1 SGHTA and CDR2 FQGNSA. Losses at the gene ends were 3 bases for V and 2 bases for J; bases not matched to a gene: 7. CDR3 sequence (DNA): TGTGCCAGCAGCTTGTGGGACAGGAAACCCACAGATACGCAGTATTTT. As protein: CASSLWDRKPTDTQYF.

The chain couples TRBV2 to TRBJ2-2; D perhaps matches TRBD1 (6 bases). The V gene's germline CDR1 is SNHLY and CDR2 FYNNEI. V dropped 11 bases and J dropped 3 bases, with 10 bases sitting between them. The CDR3 is 12 amino acids. CDR3 loop: CAGAGDTGELFF. The CDR3 nucleotides read TGTGCCGGGGCAGGGGACACCGGGGAGCTGTTTTTT.

The chain has TRBV6-5 and TRBJ2-4; 9 nucleotides align to TRBD1. There are 15 residues in the CDR3. The V segment lost 0 bases and the J segment 7 bases; nucleotides outside the gene matches: 4. The germline V gene has CDR1 MNHEY and CDR2 SVGAGI. The CDR3 sequence is CASSYSRQGGNIQYF. The DNA of the CDR3 is TGTGCCAGCAGTTACTCGAGACAGGGGGGGAACATTCAGTACTTC.

The chain combines TRBV23-1 with TRBJ1-1, with 8 nucleotides matching TRBD1. TRBV23-1 is given ORF status, its function remaining uncertain. The CDR3 runs to 17 residues. V lost 4 bases and J lost 0; bases outside the gene matches: 10. The CDR3 region is CASSRAPGQDMNTEAFF. The CDR3 region has the DNA TGCGCCAGCAGTCGCGCCCCGGGACAGGATATGAACACTGAAGCTTTCTTT.

The CDR3 here is CASSVIPEGTEAFF. The CDR3 DNA follows: TGTGCCAGCAGTGTAATTCCGGAAGGAACTGAAGCTTTCTTT. The rearrangement joins TRBV2 to TRBJ1-1; the D is unclear. CDR1 and CDR2 (germline): SNHLY, FYNNEI. CDR3 length: 14 amino acids. With 4 bases removed from V and 5 bases from J, the gap between germline ends came to 14 bases.

The rearrangement uses TRBV20-1 and TRBJ1-1; D gene ambiguous. Trimming left V 6 bases short and J 7 bases short, with 15 bases between. Germline loops: CDR1 DFQATT, CDR2 SNEGSKA (reference sequence). The CDR3 consists of 12 residues. The CDR3, as DNA: TGCAGTGCCCCACGGCAACTGGGTGAAGCTTTCTTT. Translating it yields CSAPRQLGEAFF.

This clonotype has a single count. The chain employs TRBV20-1 and TRBJ2-1; TRBD1 matches at 7 bases. The end of the DNA fits TRBJ2-7 better, so the J call may be wrong. This CDR3 spans 14 amino acids. CDR1 and CDR2 from the germline V gene are DFQATT and SNEGSKA (reference sequence). The CDR3 DNA reads as TGCAGTGCTGAATATAGACAGGGTGTGAGTGAGCAGTACTTC. It is translated as CSAEYRQGVSEQYF.

J is TRBJ1-2 and V is TRBV5-1; TRBD1 is a possible D gene (5 bases). The CDR3 runs 16 residues. V was pared by 4 bases and J by 4 bases, with 20 bases between. Germline loops: CDR1 SGHRS, CDR2 YFSETQ. CDR3 sequence (DNA): TGCGCCAGCAGCCCGGGGCGGGGGTACGGCTCCTATGGCTACACCTTC. It encodes CASSPGRGYGSYGYTF. Full variable domain (outside the CDR3, taken from reference TRBV5-1 and TRBJ1-2): KAGVTQTPRYLIKTRGQQVTLSCSPISGHRSVSWYQQTPGQGLQFLFEYFSETQRNKGNFPGRFSGRQFSNSRSEMNVSTLELGDSALYLCASSPGRGYGSYGYTFGSGTRLTVV.

This chain joins TRBV3-1 and TRBJ1-4; TRBD1 matches at 8 bases. The junction had 6 bases not matched to a gene; V was cut back by 1 base and J by 8 bases. CDR1 is LGHDT and CDR2 is YNNKEL in the germline V gene (reference sequence). The CDR3 sequence is 15 residues long. CDR3 bases: TGTGCCAGCAGCCAAGGAGGACAGGGTGGGGAAAAACTGTTTTTT. Translated, it gives CASSQGGQGGEKLFF. The entire variable domain, with the rest obtained from reference TRBV3-1 and TRBJ1-4, is as follows: DTAVSQTPKYLVTQMGNDKSIKCEQNLGHDTMYWYKQDSKKFLKIMFSYNNKELIINETVPNRFSPKSPDKAHLNLHINSLELGDSAVYFCASSQGGQGGEKLFFGSGTQLSVL.

The V gene is TRBV7-9, the J gene TRBJ1-4, with 7 bases matching TRBD1. The CDR3 is made up of 15 amino acids. Germline-derived CDR1 and CDR2 are SEHNR and FQNEAQ (reference sequence). With 4 bases clipped from V and 6 bases from J, the junction kept 8 bases outside the gene matches. The CDR3 loop reads CASSYRTGDDEKLFF. CDR3 nucleotides: TGTGCCAGCAGCTATAGGACAGGAGACGATGAAAAACTGTTTTTT. Drawing the rest from reference TRBV7-9 and TRBJ1-4, the complete variable domain is DTGVSQNPRHKITKRGQNVTFRCDPISEHNRLYWYRQTLGQGPEFLTYFQNEAQLEKSRLLSDRFSAERPKGSFSTLEIQRTEQGDSAMYLCASSYRTGDDEKLFFGSGTQLSVL.